This entry lists 28 T cell receptor beta chains sequenced from one sample in a study of blood T cell repertoires in COVID-19. TCRdb's copy holds only in-frame clones and misses some; the assay was immunoSEQ multiplex PCR. The data contain 65,000 to 95,000 clones, 85% of them singletons. Sequencing was performed on peripheral blood. The receptor source for this set is a man at least 80 years old with active or convalescent COVID-19.

J is TRBJ2-5 and V is TRBV5-1, with D possibly matching TRBD2 (7 bases). This CDR3 spans 13 amino acids. Germline CDR1 and CDR2: SGHRS and YFSETQ. Between the trimmed V and J ends, which lost 6 bases and 4 bases, there was a span of 13 bases. Written as DNA, the CDR3 is TGCGCCAGCACGGCTCGGGGGGCAGAGACCCAGTACTTC. Encoded protein: CASTARGAETQYF.

This chain joins TRBV6-6 and TRBJ1-2, with TRBD1 as a possible D gene (5 bases). The germline V and J ends were trimmed by 6 bases and 8 bases, with 16 bases remaining between them. Germline CDR1 is MNHNY and CDR2 is SVGAGI (reference sequence). This CDR3 region has 13 residues. CDR3 region: CASSLSGSEGYTF. The DNA for the CDR3 is TGTGCCAGCAGCCTATCAGGGTCTGAGGGCTACACCTTC.

The V and J genes are TRBV18 and TRBJ2-5; 8 positions match TRBD1. With 1 base clipped from V and 4 bases from J, the junction kept 2 bases outside the gene matches. The CDR3 is 14 amino acids. Germline V gene data show CDR1 as KGHSH and CDR2 as LQKENI. DNA of the CDR3: TGTGCCAGCTCACCACTAGACAGGGGAGAGACCCAGTACTTC. Its protein product is CASSPLDRGETQYF.

The chain uses TRBV28 and TRBJ1-2; D is perhaps TRBD1 (6 bases). V was pared by 6 bases and J by 2 bases, with 22 bases between. Germline lookup yields CDR1 MDHEN and CDR2 SYDVKM. The CDR3 is 17 amino acids. This CDR3 reads CASRDLRGNLPNYGYTF. In DNA, the CDR3 is TGTGCCAGCAGAGACCTCAGGGGAAACCTACCCAACTATGGCTACACCTTC.

The chain couples TRBV7-9 to TRBJ1-3; TRBD1 is a possible D gene (5 bases). The ends were cut back, 1 base at V and 3 bases at J, with 10 bases in the middle. The germline CDR1 and CDR2 sequences are SEHNR and FQNEAQ (reference sequence). CDR3 size: 15 residues. CDR3 residues: CASSLVLGLGNTIYF. Written as DNA, the CDR3 is TGTGCCAGCAGCTTAGTTCTGGGGCTTGGAAACACCATATATTTT.

The chain couples TRBV11-2 to TRBJ1-1; D might be TRBD1 (6 bases). Deletions cut 2 bases from V and 5 bases from J, with 15 bases between. The CDR3 extends over 15 amino acids. CDR1 is SGHAT and CDR2 is FQNNGV in the germline V gene. CDR3 DNA: TGTGCCAGCAGCTTATCTCTGGGGAGGGGGACTGAAGCTTTCTTT. Amino acids: CASSLSLGRGTEAFF. Complete variable domain (other parts from reference TRBV11-2 and TRBJ1-1): EAGVAQSPRYKIIEKRQSVAFWCNPISGHATLYWYQQILGQGPKLLIQFQNNGVVDDSQLPKDRFSAERLKGVDSTLKIQPAKLEDSAVYLCASSLSLGRGTEAFFGQGTRLTVV.

CDR3 sequence reads: CASSQRLAGVGETQYF. The CDR3 DNA reads as TGCGCCAGCAGCCAAAGACTAGCGGGAGTAGGGGAGACCCAGTACTTC. This chain joins TRBV5-1 and TRBJ2-5; 12 bases line up with TRBD2. Germline-derived CDR1 and CDR2 are SGHRS and YFSETQ. This CDR3 has 16 amino acids. Trimming took 4 bases from V and 5 from J; bases not matched to a gene: 9.

The chain uses TRBV13 and TRBJ1-2; D not certain. This CDR3 contains 14 residues. V gave up 5 bases and J gave up 9 bases, with 19 bases separating them. Germline V gene data show CDR1 as PRHDT and CDR2 as FYEKMQ (reference sequence). DNA for the CDR3: TGTGCCAGCAGCGCTCCCTCGGTTCGTATGAGCTACACCTTC. The encoded protein is CASSAPSVRMSYTF.

In this sample, this clone turned up a few times. V usage is TRBV7-9 and J usage is TRBJ2-3; TRBD1 is a possible D gene (6 bases). Trimming cost V 5 bases and J 0 bases, with 12 bases left between them. This CDR3 has 15 amino acids. The germline gives CDR1 SEHNR, CDR2 FQNEAQ (reference sequence). The chain's CDR3 is CASSPGASSTDTQYF. CDR3 sequence (DNA): TGTGCCAGCAGCCCAGGGGCCTCTAGCACAGATACGCAGTATTTT.

The chain combines TRBV18 with TRBJ2-1; the match to TRBD2 covers 10 bases. Germline CDR1 is KGHSH and CDR2 is LQKENI. The V gene end was trimmed by 1 base and the J gene end by 11 bases; junction bases not matched to a gene: 11. There are 16 residues in the CDR3. The CDR3 DNA reads TGTGCCAGCTCACCACAGAGCGGGGGGGCCCTGTCGCAGCAGTTCTTC. Protein sequence: CASSPQSGGALSQQFF.

The J gene is TRBJ2-3, the V gene TRBV6-5, with D perhaps TRBD1 (6 bases). The V and J ends lost 10 bases and 3 bases respectively, with 17 bases between them. The CDR3 is 14 residues long. Germline V gene lookup returns CDR1 MNHEY and CDR2 SVGAGI. As DNA, the CDR3 is TGTGCCACGACCCAGGGGACGTCGACAGATACGCAGTATTTT. This sequence encodes CATTQGTSTDTQYF.

The J gene is TRBJ1-6, the V gene TRBV6-5, with D unclear. The CDR3 has 15 amino acids. CDR1 is MNHEY and CDR2 is SVGAGI in the germline V gene. V was cut by 0 bases and J by 6 bases, with 9 bases left in between. The CDR3 protein is CASSYSGRPNSPLHF. Written as DNA, the CDR3 is TGTGCCAGCAGTTACTCTGGCAGGCCTAATTCACCCCTCCACTTT.

The chain couples TRBV18 to TRBJ2-2, with D possibly TRBD1 on 6 matching bases. The V gene lost 1 base and the J gene lost 1 base, with 13 bases spanning the gap. This CDR3 is 17 amino acids long. Germline CDR1 is KGHSH and CDR2 is LQKENI. The CDR3 loop reads CASSPLGATRNTGELFF. DNA for the CDR3: TGTGCCAGCTCACCACTGGGGGCTACTCGGAACACCGGGGAGCTGTTTTTT. The full variable domain, with the rest looked up from reference TRBV18 and TRBJ2-2, is NAGVMQNPRHLVRRRGQEARLRCSPMKGHSHVYWYRQLPEEGLKFMVYLQKENIIDESGMPKERFSAEFPKEGPSILRIQQVVRGDSAAYFCASSPLGATRNTGELFFGEGSRLTVL.

This chain links TRBV5-4 with TRBJ1-3, with 8 bases identical to TRBD1. The germline V gene encodes CDR1 SGHNT and CDR2 YYREEE (reference sequence). The V and J ends lost 4 bases and 0 bases, in that order; junction bases with no gene match: 3. CDR3 length: 15 residues. The DNA of the CDR3 is TGTGCCAGCAGCCCGGACAGGGCCTCTGGAAACACCATATATTTT. It yields the protein CASSPDRASGNTIYF. The full variable domain, rest sourced from reference TRBV5-4 and TRBJ1-3, is ETGVTQSPTHLIKTRGQQVTLRCSSQSGHNTVSWYQQALGQGPQFIFQYYREEENGRGNFPPRFSGLQFPNYSSELNVNALELDDSALYLCASSPDRASGNTIYFGEGSWLTVV.

V and J are TRBV7-3 and TRBJ2-5; D unresolved. CDR3 length: 13 residues. Per the germline V gene, CDR1 is SGHTA and CDR2 is FQGTGA. Between the trimmed V and J ends, which lost 2 bases and 3 bases, there was a span of 7 bases. CDR3 in amino acids: CASSLGHKETQYF. The CDR3 bases are TGTGCCAGCAGCTTAGGCCATAAAGAGACCCAGTACTTC.

The chain is built from TRBV3-1 (or the pseudogene TRBV3-2) and TRBJ2-1; 10 bases line up with TRBD2. Germline V gene data show CDR1 as LGHDT and CDR2 as YNNKEL (reference sequence). This CDR3 spans 16 amino acids. J was trimmed by 6 bases and V by 3 bases; bases with no gene match: 8. As DNA, the CDR3 is TGTGCCAGCAGCCAGGGGGGACTAGCGTTTGGCAATGAGCAGTTCTTC. Translating it yields CASSQGGLAFGNEQFF.

CDR3 in DNA: TGTGCCAGCAGGGGGACTGCTAATCAGCCCCAGCATTTT. Its translation: CASRGTANQPQHF. The rearrangement joins TRBV27 to TRBJ1-5, with a tentative D call TRBD1 (5 bases). CDR1 MNHEY and CDR2 SMNVEV come from the germline V gene (reference sequence). There are 13 residues in the CDR3. Trimming shortened V by 6 bases and J by 4 bases, and 10 bases separated the two germline ends.

Only a few counts were recorded for this clone. V usage is TRBV28 and J usage is TRBJ1-4; a weak D match, TRBD1 (5 bases). The CDR3 is 16 residues long. Trimming pared 3 bases from V and 6 bases from J, leaving 17 bases between. The V gene's germline CDR1 is MDHEN and CDR2 SYDVKM. The CDR3 protein is CASSLNPGGGYEKLFF. In DNA form, the CDR3 reads TGTGCCAGCAGTTTGAACCCCGGGGGAGGATATGAAAAACTGTTTTTT.

The rearrangement links TRBV4-1 to TRBJ2-6; D is undetermined. This CDR3 contains 15 residues. The germline V gene encodes CDR1 MGHRA and CDR2 YSYEKL. V gave up 0 bases and J gave up 3 bases, with 6 bases separating them. CDR3 amino acids: CASSQDTGGANVLTF. For the CDR3, the DNA is TGCGCCAGCAGCCAAGATACGGGTGGGGCCAACGTCCTGACTTTC.

The V call is TRBV3-1 (or the pseudogene TRBV3-2), the J call TRBJ2-5; 10 nucleotides align to TRBD2. From germline, CDR1 is LGHDT and CDR2 YNNKEL (reference sequence). Trimming took 3 bases from V and 5 from J; bases not matched to a gene: 9. This CDR3 is built from 16 residues. Here the CDR3 reads CASSQAIAGGWETQYF. CDR3 in DNA: TGTGCCAGCAGCCAGGCTATAGCGGGAGGCTGGGAGACCCAGTACTTC.

The chain employs TRBV19 and TRBJ1-1, with D tentatively TRBD1 (5 bases). This CDR3 spans 13 amino acids. Germline V gene sequence: CDR1 LNHDA, CDR2 SQIVND (reference sequence). V was shortened by 4 bases and J by 2 bases, with 8 bases between the two germline ends. In DNA, the CDR3 is TGTGCCAGTAGTAAACAGGCAAACACTGAAGCTTTCTTT. This sequence encodes CASSKQANTEAFF. Using reference TRBV19 and TRBJ1-1 for the parts outside the CDR3, the full variable domain is DGGITQSPKYLFRKEGQNVTLSCEQNLNHDAMYWYRQDPGQGLRLIYYSQIVNDFQKGDIAEGYSVSREKKESFPLTVTSAQKNPTAFYLCASSKQANTEAFFGQGTRLTVV.

This chain links TRBV29-1 with TRBJ2-1; 7 bases fit TRBD2. CDR1 is SQVTM, CDR2 ANQGSEA, per germline. V lost 1 base, J lost 8 bases, and 5 bases stayed unmatched. This CDR3 has 13 amino acids. The CDR3 DNA follows: TGCAGCGTTGAAGTTCAGGGAGGGGATGAGCAGTTCTTC. Its protein is CSVEVQGGDEQFF.

The chain links TRBV5-1 to TRBJ1-2; D remains ambiguous. V shed 5 bases and J shed 1 base, with 15 bases lying between them. CDR3 length: 15 amino acids. Germline CDR1 and CDR2: SGHRS and YFSETQ. The CDR3 DNA reads TGCGCCAGCAGAGAGGGCCTAGGAGGTAACTATGGCTACACCTTC. Residues: CASREGLGGNYGYTF.

The rearrangement uses TRBV3-1 (or the pseudogene TRBV3-2) and TRBJ1-1, with D possibly TRBD1 on 5 matching bases. The CDR3 contains 15 residues. Trimming left V 0 bases short and J 4 bases short, with 12 bases between. Per germline, CDR1 LGHDT and CDR2 YNNKEL (reference sequence). CDR3 region: CASSQEAQGGTEAFF. Written as DNA, the CDR3 is TGTGCCAGCAGCCAAGAAGCCCAGGGCGGCACTGAAGCTTTCTTT.

This clone was counted only a few times. V usage is TRBV6-5 and J usage is TRBJ2-2; 9 nucleotides agree with TRBD1. J lost 2 bases, V lost 6 bases, and 4 bases had no gene match. The germline CDR1 and CDR2 sequences are MNHEY and SVGAGI. The CDR3 is made up of 15 amino acids. CDR3 bases: TGTGCCAGCAGCCGGGACAGGGAAAACACCGGGGAGCTGTTTTTT. Its translation is CASSRDRENTGELFF.

This chain uses TRBV30 with TRBJ1-4, with 9 bases fitting TRBD1. Germline trimming cut 3 bases from V and 10 bases from J; bases unmatched to any gene: 6. This CDR3 is built from 13 residues. Per the germline V gene, CDR1 is GTSNPN and CDR2 is SVGIG (reference sequence). CDR3 residues: CAWRPGQGGKLFF. The CDR3 DNA follows: TGTGCCTGGAGGCCGGGACAGGGCGGAAAACTGTTTTTT.

This chain uses TRBV7-2 with TRBJ2-1; TRBD1 agrees at 7 bases. The CDR3 extends over 17 amino acids. Trimming took 5 bases from V and 0 from J; bases not matched to a gene: 10. The germline CDR1 and CDR2 sequences are SGHTA and FQGNSA. CDR3 loop: CASSLGTAKSSYNEQFF. The CDR3 region has the DNA TGTGCCAGCAGCCTCGGGACAGCAAAGAGCTCCTACAATGAGCAGTTCTTC. Supplemented by reference TRBV7-2 and TRBJ2-1, the full variable domain reads GAGVSQSPSNKVTEKGKDVELRCDPISGHTALYWYRQSLGQGLEFLIYFQGNSAPDKSGLPSDRFSAERTGGSVSTLTIQRTQQEDSAVYLCASSLGTAKSSYNEQFFGPGTRLTVL.

The rearrangement links TRBV6-5 to TRBJ1-3; D is undetermined. Per germline, CDR1 MNHEY and CDR2 SVGAGI. V was pared by 0 bases and J by 5 bases, with 11 bases between. The CDR3 length is 15 residues. The CDR3 here is CASSYSYGVRNTIYF. The CDR3 DNA sequence: TGTGCCAGCAGTTACTCCTACGGAGTACGAAACACCATATATTTT.